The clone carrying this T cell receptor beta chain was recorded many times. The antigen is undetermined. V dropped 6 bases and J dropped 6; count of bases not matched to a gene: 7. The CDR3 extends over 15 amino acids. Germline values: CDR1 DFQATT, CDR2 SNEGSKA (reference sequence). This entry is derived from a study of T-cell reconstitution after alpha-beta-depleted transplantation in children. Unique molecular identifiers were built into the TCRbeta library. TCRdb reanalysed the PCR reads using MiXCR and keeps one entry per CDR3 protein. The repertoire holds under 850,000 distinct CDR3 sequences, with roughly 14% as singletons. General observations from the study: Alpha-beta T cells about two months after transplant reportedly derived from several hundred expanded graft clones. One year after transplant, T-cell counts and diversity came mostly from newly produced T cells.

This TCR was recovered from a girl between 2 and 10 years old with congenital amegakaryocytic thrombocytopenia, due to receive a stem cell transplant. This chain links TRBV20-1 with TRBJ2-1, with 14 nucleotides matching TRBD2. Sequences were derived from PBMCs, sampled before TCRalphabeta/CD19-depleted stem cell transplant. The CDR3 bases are TGCAGTGCCTACGGGGGGACTAGCGGGAGCAATGAGCAGTTCTTC. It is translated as CSAYGGTSGSNEQFF.